These 15 T cell receptor beta chains were sequenced from one sample in a study of blood T cells in healthy people across ages. Sample-barcoded 5' priming and a J-beta primer mix drove a second PCR of about 6 to 12 cycles. TCRdb re-analysed the 5' RACE reads in MiXCR, keeping a single row per CDR3 protein. The sample yields nearly 1 million distinct CDR3 sequences, roughly 51% seen once. Specimen: blood. Receptor source: a woman aged 55-70 years in good health.

The genes are TRBV6-5 and TRBJ2-7, with 7 bases that match TRBD1. Trimming at V came to 2 bases and at J to 3 bases, leaving 1 base not matched to a gene. The CDR3 loop spans 13 amino acids. Germline V gene lookup returns CDR1 MNHEY and CDR2 SVGAGI. Written as DNA, the CDR3 is TGTGCCAGCAGTTACACAGGGGACTACGAGCAGTACTTC. Amino acid sequence: CASSYTGDYEQYF.

This clonotype was picked up a small number of times. This chain uses TRBV11-3 with TRBJ2-5, with 7 bases fitting TRBD1. The CDR3 totals 15 residues. Germline trimming cut 5 bases from V and 2 bases from J; bases unmatched to any gene: 8. CDR1 and CDR2 (germline): SGHNT, YENEEA. DNA for the CDR3: TGTGCCAGCAGCAAAGGGGGCAGAAATCAAGAGACCCAGTACTTC. It specifies CASSKGGRNQETQYF.

V and J are TRBV5-5 and TRBJ2-2, with TRBD1 as a possible D gene (6 bases). Trimming removed 3 bases at V and 6 bases at J, with 18 bases between. Germline CDR1 is SGHKS and CDR2 is YYEKEE (reference sequence). The length of the CDR3 is 16 residues. CDR3 loop: CASSWSTGQQSGELFF. CDR3 sequence (DNA): TGTGCCAGCAGCTGGTCGACAGGCCAACAGTCCGGGGAGCTGTTTTTT.

This clonotype was detected a few times. V is TRBV6-5 and J is TRBJ2-7; D remains unclear. Germline CDR1 and CDR2: MNHEY and SVGAGI. CDR3 length equals 13 residues. V was trimmed by 0 bases and J by 6 bases, leaving 9 bases between them. In DNA, the CDR3 is TGTGCCAGCAGTTACTCGATTAGCTCCGAGCAGTACTTC. It yields the protein CASSYSISSEQYF.

The CDR3 reads CSGQSGGKGKTEAFF. In nucleotides, the CDR3 is TGCAGCGGCCAATCGGGCGGAAAAGGTAAAACTGAAGCTTTCTTT. The chain combines TRBV29-1 with TRBJ1-1; D gene unclear. This CDR3 has 15 residues. Trimming removed 7 bases at V and 5 bases at J, with 23 bases between. Germline V CDR1 and CDR2: SQVTM, ANQGSEA.

This clonotype was seen a handful of times. The chain carries TRBV6-1 and TRBJ1-2, with TRBD1 matching 12 bases. Germline lookup yields CDR1 MNHNS and CDR2 SASEGT. The V gene end was trimmed by 10 bases and the J gene end by 8 bases; junction bases not matched to a gene: 5. There are 12 residues in the CDR3. CDR3 region: CAITGTGGGYTF. In nucleotides, the CDR3 is TGTGCCATCACCGGGACAGGGGGCGGCTACACCTTC.

In this sample, this clonotype turned up a few times. J is TRBJ2-1 and V is TRBV10-3; the match to TRBD2 covers 9 bases. The CDR3 consists of 16 residues. CDR1 is ENHRY, CDR2 SYGVKD, per germline. With 0 bases clipped from V and 3 bases from J, the junction kept 3 bases outside the gene matches. The CDR3 sequence: CAISESVTSGYNEQFF. CDR3 sequence (DNA): TGTGCCATCAGTGAGTCCGTGACTAGCGGCTACAATGAGCAGTTCTTC.

In its sample, this clonotype was seen once. The chain carries TRBV28 and TRBJ1-2; 8 positions match TRBD1. The V gene's germline CDR1 is MDHEN and CDR2 SYDVKM. The CDR3 runs to 14 residues. The V segment lost 6 bases and the J segment 8 bases; nucleotides outside the gene matches: 11. CDR3 DNA: TGTGCCAGCAGAAATAACCAGGGGGCGGGGGGCTACACCTTC. It codes for CASRNNQGAGGYTF.

This sequence joins TRBV11-2 and TRBJ1-3; D not resolved. V was pared by 0 bases and J by 0 bases, with 6 bases between. In germline, CDR1 is SGHAT, CDR2 FQNNGV. The CDR3 extends over 15 amino acids. CDR3 residues: CASSLDPGSGNTIYF. CDR3 nucleotides: TGTGCCAGCAGCTTAGATCCGGGCTCTGGAAACACCATATATTTT.

V and J are TRBV19 and TRBJ2-7; D unclear. This CDR3 is built from 14 residues. Looked up from germline, CDR1 is LNHDA and CDR2 is SQIVND (reference sequence). Trimming shortened V by 4 bases and J by 6 bases, and 16 bases separated the two germline ends. Written as DNA, the CDR3 is TGTGCCAGTAGTACCGGTCGTAGATTGGCCGAGCAGTACTTC. Translating gives CASSTGRRLAEQYF.

J is TRBJ2-7 and V is TRBV6-6, with D possibly being TRBD1 or TRBD2 (6 bases each). CDR1 and CDR2 (germline): MNHNY, SVGAGI (reference sequence). Trimming shortened V by 7 bases and J by 8 bases, and 24 bases separated the two germline ends. The CDR3 is 15 amino acids. The CDR3 loop is CASTQGSGESDKQYF. CDR3 sequence (DNA): TGTGCCAGCACCCAGGGGTCGGGGGAGAGCGACAAGCAGTACTTC.

The chain recombines TRBV24-1 with TRBJ2-5; D possibly corresponds to TRBD2 (6 bases). V was cut by 9 bases and J by 5 bases, with 15 bases left in between. Germline V lookup: CDR1 KGHDR, CDR2 SFDVKD. The CDR3 covers 13 residues. The CDR3 region is CATAPGGLETQYF. The DNA of the CDR3 is TGTGCCACCGCTCCCGGAGGGCTGGAGACCCAGTACTTC.

The chain couples TRBV20-1 to TRBJ2-7; D assignment may be TRBD1 or TRBD2 (6 bases each). With 0 bases removed from V and 3 bases from J, the gap between germline ends came to 12 bases. The germline V gene has CDR1 DFQATT and CDR2 SNEGSKA (reference sequence). CDR3 length: 14 amino acids. This CDR3 reads CSARDSRGVYEQYF. CDR3 sequence (DNA): TGCAGTGCTAGAGATAGTAGGGGGGTCTACGAGCAGTACTTC.

The chain combines TRBV28 with TRBJ1-6, with D unresolved. Looked up from germline, CDR1 is MDHEN and CDR2 is SYDVKM. V was clipped by 8 bases and J by 5 bases, with 7 bases between them. This CDR3 is built from 12 residues. Here the CDR3 reads CASGINNSPLHF. The CDR3, as DNA: TGTGCCAGCGGGATAAATAATTCACCCCTCCACTTT.

This clonotype was observed a few times. The chain is built from TRBV19 and TRBJ2-3, with 7 bases lining up with TRBD2. The CDR3 runs to 15 residues. Trimming took 2 bases from V and 2 from J; bases not matched to a gene: 4. Germline V gene lookup returns CDR1 LNHDA and CDR2 SQIVND (reference sequence). The CDR3 loop reads CASSIMAGATDTQYF. CDR3 nucleotides: TGTGCCAGTAGTATAATGGCGGGAGCCACAGATACGCAGTATTTT.